The text below deals with one T cell receptor (beta chain). The target antigen is unknown. The data originate from a study of human T cells and chemical hapten exposure. Study conclusions and caveats: Counts of expanded TCRs (at PT1) showed a positive correlation with patch test score. Versus controls, expanded TCRs had significantly more large CDR3 similarity clusters. Following DPC sensitization, TCRs present above 1 in 1000 frequency showed no change.

TCRdb analysed the RACE reads with MiXCR anew, one entry per CDR3 protein. This sample has 150,000 to 200,000 distinct CDR3 sequences, with 20% to 25% found just once. The germline V gene has CDR1 LNHDA and CDR2 SQIVND (reference sequence). V was cut by 5 bases and J by 2 bases, with 16 bases left in between. This CDR3 has 15 amino acids. Time point given: patch test 1, 2 weeks after DPC sensitization. Regarding treatment: therapeutic diphenylcyclopropenone sensitization with weekly scalp DPC. V usage is TRBV19 and J usage is TRBJ2-7; perhaps D is TRBD1 or TRBD2 (5 bases each). Sequences were derived from whole blood, sampled in connection with sensitization to the hapten diphenylcyclopropenone (DPC). This TCR came from a woman in her 50s with alopecia areata. Some clones in this sample may be carry-over from other donors' samples. This CDR3 reads CASSARGRRTYEQYF. DNA for the CDR3: TGTGCCAGTAGTGCCCGGGGCAGGCGAACCTACGAGCAGTACTTC.